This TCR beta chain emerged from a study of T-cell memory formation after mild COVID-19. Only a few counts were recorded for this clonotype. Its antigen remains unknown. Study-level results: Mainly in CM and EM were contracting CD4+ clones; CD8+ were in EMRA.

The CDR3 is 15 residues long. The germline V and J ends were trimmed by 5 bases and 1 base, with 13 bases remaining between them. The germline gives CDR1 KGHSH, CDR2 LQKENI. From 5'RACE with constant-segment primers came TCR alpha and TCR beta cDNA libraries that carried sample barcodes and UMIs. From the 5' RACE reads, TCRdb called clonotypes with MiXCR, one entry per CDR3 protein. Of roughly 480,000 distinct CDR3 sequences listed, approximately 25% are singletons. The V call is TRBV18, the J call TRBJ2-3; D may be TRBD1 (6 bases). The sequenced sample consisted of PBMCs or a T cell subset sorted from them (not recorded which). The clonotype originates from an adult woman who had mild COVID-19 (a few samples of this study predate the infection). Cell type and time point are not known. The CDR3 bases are TGTGCCAGCTCAACACAGGGATTTGGCACAGATACGCAGTATTTT. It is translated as CASSTQGFGTDTQYF.